The 7 T cell receptor beta chains below were found in one sample sequenced in a study of CD8+CD57+ T cells in acquired aplastic anemia. Profiling that covered TCR beta VDJ and CDR3 relied on genomic DNA as its template. Each CDR3 protein gets one entry after TCRdb re-called the reads with MiXCR. The sample shows more than 250,000 distinct CDR3 sequences, 82% of them seen only once. An expansion of CD8+CD57+ cells by flow cytometry had been shown in patients chosen for sequencing. Sequencing input: sorted CD4+, CD8+, or CD8+CD57+ T cells (not recorded which) from PBMCs. The receptor source for this set is a human donor with aplastic anemia.

This chain connects TRBV7-8 to TRBJ2-5; D is possibly TRBD2 (5 bases). The CDR3 consists of 15 residues. The germline CDR1 and CDR2 sequences are SGHVS and FQNEAQ. The V end was cut by 6 bases, the J end by 9 bases, with 23 bases between. The DNA of the CDR3 is TGTGCCAGCAGTTCAACCGGAACTCCGGGAAAGCCCCAGTACTTC. As protein: CASSSTGTPGKPQYF.

The chain combines TRBV11-3 with TRBJ2-4; no clear D. CDR1 is SGHNT and CDR2 is YENEEA in the germline V gene. Trimming left V 6 bases short and J 8 bases short, with 11 bases between. CDR3 length equals 12 residues. The CDR3 sequence is CASRGPPDIQYF. The CDR3, as DNA: TGTGCCAGCAGAGGTCCTCCAGACATTCAGTACTTC. Complete variable domain (other parts from reference TRBV11-3 and TRBJ2-4): EAGVVQSPRYKIIEKKQPVAFWCNPISGHNTLYWYLQNLGQGPELLIRYENEEAVDDSQLPKDRFSAERLKGVDSTLKIQPAELGDSAVYLCASRGPPDIQYFGAGTRLSVL.

The CDR3 protein is CSAIGGRAMMDEQFF. The CDR3 DNA follows: TGCAGTGCTATCGGGGGCAGAGCCATGATGGATGAGCAGTTCTTC. This chain uses TRBV20-1 with TRBJ2-1; D may match TRBD1 or TRBD2 (6 bases each). Germline CDR1 DFQATT, CDR2 SNEGSKA (reference sequence). The germline V and J ends were trimmed by 4 bases and 8 bases, with 21 bases remaining between them. The CDR3 has 15 residues.

Details on this clonotype: Germline is not matched at one junction end, which may reflect a read error. The CDR3 coding sequence is TGTGCCAGCAGTTTCTTGCAGGGTAAACACAAGCATTACTTC. As protein: CASSFLQGKHKHYF. The rearrangement uses TRBV6-5 and TRBJ2-7; possible D gene TRBD1, 5 bases. CDR3 length equals 14 residues. The germline V gene encodes CDR1 MNHEY and CDR2 SVGAGI.

This sequence joins TRBV13 and TRBJ2-7; D perhaps matches TRBD1 (6 bases). CDR1 PRHDT and CDR2 FYEKMQ come from the germline V gene (reference sequence). Trimming cost V 4 bases and J 4 bases, with 14 bases left between them. The CDR3 totals 14 residues. CDR3 in amino acids: CASSSGDIDYEQYF. DNA of the CDR3: TGTGCCAGCAGCTCAGGGGACATCGATTACGAGCAGTACTTC.

This chain uses TRBV7-6 with TRBJ2-5; D uncertain. The CDR3 covers 12 residues. Trimming took off 5 bases at V and 5 bases at J, with 9 bases between the two ends. Germline V gene lookup returns CDR1 SGHVS and CDR2 FNYEAQ. For the CDR3, the DNA is TGTGCCAGCAGCCCCCCCCTGGAGACCCAGTACTTC. Its translation: CASSPPLETQYF.

V usage is TRBV2 and J usage is TRBJ2-1, with D possibly being TRBD2 (5 bases). This CDR3 is built from 15 residues. The ends were cut back, 4 bases at V and 4 bases at J, with 14 bases in the middle. CDR1 is SNHLY and CDR2 is FYNNEI in the germline V gene. DNA of the CDR3: TGTGCCAGCAGTGTAGCGCGGAACTCGTACAATGAGCAGTTCTTC. Protein sequence: CASSVARNSYNEQFF. Based on the CDR3 plus reference TRBV2 and TRBJ2-1, the full variable domain is EPEVTQTPSHQVTQMGQEVILRCVPISNHLYFYWYRQILGQKVEFLVSFYNNEISEKSEIFDDQFSVERPDGSNFTLKIRSTKLEDSAMYFCASSVARNSYNEQFFGPGTRLTVL.